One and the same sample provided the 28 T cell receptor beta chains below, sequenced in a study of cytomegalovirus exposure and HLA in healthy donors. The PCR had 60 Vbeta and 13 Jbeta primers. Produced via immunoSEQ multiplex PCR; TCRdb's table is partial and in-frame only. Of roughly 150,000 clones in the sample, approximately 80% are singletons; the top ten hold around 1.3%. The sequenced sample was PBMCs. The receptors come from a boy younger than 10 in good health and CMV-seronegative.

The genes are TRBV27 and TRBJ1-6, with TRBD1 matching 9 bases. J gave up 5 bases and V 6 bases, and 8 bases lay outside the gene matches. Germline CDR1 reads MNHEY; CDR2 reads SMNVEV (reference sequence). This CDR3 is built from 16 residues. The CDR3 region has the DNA TGTGCCAGCAGCCCAAAACAGGGGGCGAATAATTCACCCCTCCACTTT. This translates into CASSPKQGANNSPLHF.

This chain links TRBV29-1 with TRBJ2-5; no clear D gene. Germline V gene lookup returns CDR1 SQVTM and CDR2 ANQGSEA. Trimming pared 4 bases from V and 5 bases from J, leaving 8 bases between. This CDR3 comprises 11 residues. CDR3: CSVAHGETQYF. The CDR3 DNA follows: TGCAGCGTTGCACACGGGGAGACCCAGTACTTC.

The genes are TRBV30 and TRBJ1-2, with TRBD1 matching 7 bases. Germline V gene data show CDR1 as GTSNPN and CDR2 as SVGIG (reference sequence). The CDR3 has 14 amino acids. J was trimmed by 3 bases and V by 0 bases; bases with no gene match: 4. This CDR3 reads CAWSVWDSDYGYTF. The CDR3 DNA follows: TGTGCCTGGAGTGTTTGGGACAGCGACTATGGCTACACCTTC.

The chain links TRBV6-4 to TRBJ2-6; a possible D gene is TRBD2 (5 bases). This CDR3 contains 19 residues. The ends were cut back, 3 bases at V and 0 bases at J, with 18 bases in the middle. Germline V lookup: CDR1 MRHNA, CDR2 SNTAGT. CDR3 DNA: TGTGCCAGCAGTGAGGAGGTCTTCAGTCACAGCTCTGGGGCCAACGTCCTGACTTTC. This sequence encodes CASSEEVFSHSSGANVLTF.

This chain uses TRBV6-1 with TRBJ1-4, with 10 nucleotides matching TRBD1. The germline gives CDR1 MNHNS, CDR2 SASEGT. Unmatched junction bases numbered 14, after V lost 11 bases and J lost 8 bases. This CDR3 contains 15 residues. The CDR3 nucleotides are TGTGCCCATCAGTTACGACAGGGGGCAAGAGAAAAACTGTTTTTT. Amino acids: CAHQLRQGAREKLFF.

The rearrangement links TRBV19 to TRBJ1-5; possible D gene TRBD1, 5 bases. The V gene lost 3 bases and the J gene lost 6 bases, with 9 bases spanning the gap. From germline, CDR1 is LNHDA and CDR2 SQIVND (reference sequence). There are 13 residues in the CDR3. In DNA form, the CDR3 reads TGTGCCAGTAGTATTGGCAGGGTTCAGCCCCAGCATTTT. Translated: CASSIGRVQPQHF.

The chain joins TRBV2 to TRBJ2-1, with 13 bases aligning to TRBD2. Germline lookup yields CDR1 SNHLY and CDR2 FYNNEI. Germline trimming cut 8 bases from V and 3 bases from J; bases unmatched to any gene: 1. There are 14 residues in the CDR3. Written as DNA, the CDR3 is TGTGCCAGCGGGACTAGCGGGGACTACAATGAGCAGTTCTTC. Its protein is CASGTSGDYNEQFF.

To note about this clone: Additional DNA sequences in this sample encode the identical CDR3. The CDR3 here is CAWSVAGGPDTQYF. The CDR3 DNA is TGTGCCTGGAGTGTAGCGGGAGGGCCAGATACGCAGTATTTT. The chain uses TRBV30 and TRBJ2-3, with 10 bases lining up with TRBD2. With 0 bases clipped from V and 4 bases from J, the junction kept 1 base outside the gene matches. The CDR3 has 14 amino acids. Germline lookup yields CDR1 GTSNPN and CDR2 SVGIG (reference sequence).

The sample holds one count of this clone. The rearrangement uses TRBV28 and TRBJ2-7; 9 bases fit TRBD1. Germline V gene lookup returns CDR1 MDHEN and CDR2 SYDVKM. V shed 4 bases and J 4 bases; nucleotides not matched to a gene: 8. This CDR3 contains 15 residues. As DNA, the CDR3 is TGTGCCAGCAGTTCATCCGGGACAGGGATGTACGAGCAGTACTTC. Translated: CASSSSGTGMYEQYF.

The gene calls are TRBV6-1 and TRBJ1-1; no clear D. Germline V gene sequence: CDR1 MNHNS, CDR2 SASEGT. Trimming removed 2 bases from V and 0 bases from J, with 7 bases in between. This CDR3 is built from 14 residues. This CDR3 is CASSELQMNTEAFF. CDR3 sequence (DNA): TGTGCCAGCAGTGAACTTCAGATGAACACTGAAGCTTTCTTT.

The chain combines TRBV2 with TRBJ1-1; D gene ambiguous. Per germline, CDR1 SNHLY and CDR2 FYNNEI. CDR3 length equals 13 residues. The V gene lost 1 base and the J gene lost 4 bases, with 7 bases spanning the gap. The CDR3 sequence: CASSEGASTEAFF. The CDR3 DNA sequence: TGTGCCAGCAGTGAAGGGGCCTCCACTGAAGCTTTCTTT.

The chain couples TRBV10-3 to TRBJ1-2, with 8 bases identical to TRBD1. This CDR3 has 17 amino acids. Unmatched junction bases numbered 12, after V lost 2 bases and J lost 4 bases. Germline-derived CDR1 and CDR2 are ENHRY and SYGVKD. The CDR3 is CAISERTGLSDFYGYTF. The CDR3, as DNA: TGTGCCATCAGTGAGAGGACAGGGCTGTCGGACTTCTATGGCTACACCTTC.

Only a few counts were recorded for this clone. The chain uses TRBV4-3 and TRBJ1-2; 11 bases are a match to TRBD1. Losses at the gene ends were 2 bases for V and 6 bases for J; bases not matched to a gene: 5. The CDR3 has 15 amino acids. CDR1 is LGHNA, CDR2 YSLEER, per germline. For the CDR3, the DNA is TGCGCCAGCAGCCAAACCGGGACAGGGGGAAATGGCTACACCTTC. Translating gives CASSQTGTGGNGYTF.

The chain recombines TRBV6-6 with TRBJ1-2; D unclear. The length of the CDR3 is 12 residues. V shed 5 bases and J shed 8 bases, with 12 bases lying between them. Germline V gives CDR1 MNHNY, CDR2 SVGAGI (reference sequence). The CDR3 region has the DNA TGTGCCAGCAGTCCTAATCAGGCGGGCTACACCTTC. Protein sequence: CASSPNQAGYTF.

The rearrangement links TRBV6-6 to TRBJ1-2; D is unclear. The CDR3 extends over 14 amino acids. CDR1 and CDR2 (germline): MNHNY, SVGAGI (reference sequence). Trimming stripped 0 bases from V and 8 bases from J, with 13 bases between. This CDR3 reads CASSYSRPPEGYTF. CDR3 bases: TGTGCCAGCAGTTACTCCCGGCCCCCGGAGGGCTACACCTTC.

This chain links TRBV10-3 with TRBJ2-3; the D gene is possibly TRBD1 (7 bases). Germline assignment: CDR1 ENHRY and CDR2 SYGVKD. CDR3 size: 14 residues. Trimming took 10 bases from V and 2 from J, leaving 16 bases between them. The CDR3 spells CAKGQEGDTDTQYF. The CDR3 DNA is TGTGCCAAAGGACAGGAGGGAGACACAGATACGCAGTATTTT.

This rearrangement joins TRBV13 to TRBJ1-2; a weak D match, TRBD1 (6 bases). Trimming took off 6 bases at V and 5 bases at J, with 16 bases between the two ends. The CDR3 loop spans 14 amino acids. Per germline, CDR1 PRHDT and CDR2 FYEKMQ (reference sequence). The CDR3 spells CASRPSWGPYGYTF. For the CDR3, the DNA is TGTGCCAGCAGGCCTTCGTGGGGGCCTTATGGCTACACCTTC.

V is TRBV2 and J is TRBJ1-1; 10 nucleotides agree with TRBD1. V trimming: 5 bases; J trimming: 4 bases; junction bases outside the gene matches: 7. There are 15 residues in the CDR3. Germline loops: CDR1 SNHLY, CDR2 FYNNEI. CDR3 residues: CASSTAGTGATEAFF. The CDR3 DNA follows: TGTGCCAGCAGTACCGCCGGGACAGGGGCCACTGAAGCTTTCTTT.

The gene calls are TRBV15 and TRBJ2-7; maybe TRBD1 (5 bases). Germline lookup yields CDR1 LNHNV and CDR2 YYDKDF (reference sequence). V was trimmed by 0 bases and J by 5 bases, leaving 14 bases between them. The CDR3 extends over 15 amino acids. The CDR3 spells CATSRDGQGNDEQYF. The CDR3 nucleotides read TGTGCCACCAGCAGAGACGGGCAGGGTAACGACGAGCAGTACTTC.

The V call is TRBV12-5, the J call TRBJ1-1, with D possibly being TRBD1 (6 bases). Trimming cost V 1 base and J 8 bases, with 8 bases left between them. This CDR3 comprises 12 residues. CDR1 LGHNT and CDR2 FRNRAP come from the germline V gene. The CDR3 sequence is CASGLDGGEAFF. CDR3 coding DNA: TGTGCTAGTGGTTTGGATGGGGGCGAAGCTTTCTTT. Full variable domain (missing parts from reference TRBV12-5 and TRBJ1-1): DARVTQTPRHKVTEMGQEVTMRCQPILGHNTVFWYRQTMMQGLELLAYFRNRAPLDDSGMPKDRFSAEMPDATLATLKIQPSEPRDSAVYFCASGLDGGEAFFGQGTRLTVV.

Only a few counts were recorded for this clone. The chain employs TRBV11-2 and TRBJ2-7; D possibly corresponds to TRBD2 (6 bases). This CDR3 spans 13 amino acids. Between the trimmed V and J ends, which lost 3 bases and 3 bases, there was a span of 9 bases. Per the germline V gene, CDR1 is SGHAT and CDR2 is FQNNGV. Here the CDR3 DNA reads TGTGCCAGCAGCTTGTCCGGGAGCTACGAGCAGTACTTC. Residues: CASSLSGSYEQYF.

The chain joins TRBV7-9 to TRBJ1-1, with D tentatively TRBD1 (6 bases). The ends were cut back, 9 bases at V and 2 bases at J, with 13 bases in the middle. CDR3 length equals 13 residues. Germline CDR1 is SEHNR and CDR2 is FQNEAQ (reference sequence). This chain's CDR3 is CASLQDSNTEAFF. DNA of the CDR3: TGTGCCAGTCTCCAGGACAGTAACACTGAAGCTTTCTTT. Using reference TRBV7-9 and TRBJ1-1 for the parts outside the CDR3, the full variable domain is DTGVSQNPRHKITKRGQNVTFRCDPISEHNRLYWYRQTLGQGPEFLTYFQNEAQLEKSRLLSDRFSAERPKGSFSTLEIQRTEQGDSAMYLCASLQDSNTEAFFGQGTRLTVV.

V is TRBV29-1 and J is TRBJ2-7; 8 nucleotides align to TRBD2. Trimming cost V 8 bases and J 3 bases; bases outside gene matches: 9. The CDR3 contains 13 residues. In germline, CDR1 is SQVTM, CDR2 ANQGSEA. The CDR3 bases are TGCAGCTTCCGGGAGGGATTTCACTACGAGCAGTACTTC. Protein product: CSFREGFHYEQYF.

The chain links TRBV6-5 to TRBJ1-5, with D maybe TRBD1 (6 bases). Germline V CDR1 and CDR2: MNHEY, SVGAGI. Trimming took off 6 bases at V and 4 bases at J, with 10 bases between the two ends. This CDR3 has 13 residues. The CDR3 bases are TGTGCCAGCAGACTCACAGGGAATCAGCCCCAGCATTTT. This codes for CASRLTGNQPQHF.

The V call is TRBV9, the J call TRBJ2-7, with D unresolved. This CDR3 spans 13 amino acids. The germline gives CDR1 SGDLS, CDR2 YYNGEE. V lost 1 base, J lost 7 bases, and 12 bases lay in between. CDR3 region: CASSVKVAGEQYF. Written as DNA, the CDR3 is TGTGCCAGCAGCGTAAAGGTCGCCGGGGAGCAGTACTTC. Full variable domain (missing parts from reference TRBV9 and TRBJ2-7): DSGVTQTPKHLITATGQRVTLRCSPRSGDLSVYWYQQSLDQGLQFLIQYYNGEERAKGNILERFSAQQFPDLHSELNLSSLELGDSALYFCASSVKVAGEQYFGPGTRLTVT.

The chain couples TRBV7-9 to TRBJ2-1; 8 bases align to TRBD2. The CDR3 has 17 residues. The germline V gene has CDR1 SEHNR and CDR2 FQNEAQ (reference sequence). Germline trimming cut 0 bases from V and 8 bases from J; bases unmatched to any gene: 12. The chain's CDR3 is CASSLAIGSGSMDEQFF. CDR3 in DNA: TGTGCCAGCAGCTTAGCAATAGGGAGCGGGAGTATGGATGAGCAGTTCTTC.

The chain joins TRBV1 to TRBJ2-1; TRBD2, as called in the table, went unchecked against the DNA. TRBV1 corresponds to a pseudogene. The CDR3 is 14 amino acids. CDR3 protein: CTSISTGLTNEQFF. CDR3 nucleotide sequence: TGCACCAGCATCAGTACGGGACTAACGAATGAGCAGTTCTTC.

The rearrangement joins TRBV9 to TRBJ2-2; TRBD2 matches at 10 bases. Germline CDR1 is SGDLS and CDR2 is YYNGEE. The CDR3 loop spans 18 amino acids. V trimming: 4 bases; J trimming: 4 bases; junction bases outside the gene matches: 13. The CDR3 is CASSPPSGRAVGTGELFF. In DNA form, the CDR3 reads TGTGCCAGCAGCCCGCCAAGCGGGAGGGCCGTTGGCACCGGGGAGCTGTTTTTT.